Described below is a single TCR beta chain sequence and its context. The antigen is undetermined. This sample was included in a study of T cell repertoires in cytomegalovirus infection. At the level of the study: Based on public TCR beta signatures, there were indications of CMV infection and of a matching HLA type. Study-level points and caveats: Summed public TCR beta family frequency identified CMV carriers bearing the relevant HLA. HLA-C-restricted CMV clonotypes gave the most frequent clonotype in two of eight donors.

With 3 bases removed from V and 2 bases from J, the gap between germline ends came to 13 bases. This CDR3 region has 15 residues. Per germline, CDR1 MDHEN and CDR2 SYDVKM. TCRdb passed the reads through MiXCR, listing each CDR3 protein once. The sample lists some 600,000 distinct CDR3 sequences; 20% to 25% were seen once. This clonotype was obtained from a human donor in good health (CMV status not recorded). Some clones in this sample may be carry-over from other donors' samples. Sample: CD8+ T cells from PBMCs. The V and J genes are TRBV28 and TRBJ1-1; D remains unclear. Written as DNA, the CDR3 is TGTGCCAGCAGTTTTGGAACGGACTTTAACACTGAAGCTTTCTTT. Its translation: CASSFGTDFNTEAFF.